The rows below give T cell receptor beta chains drawn from one sample of a study of shared clonotypes between healthy human individuals. This table comes from immunoSEQ multiplex PCR, and its TCRdb copy is limited to in-frame clones, with some not included. The sample has millions of clones, 85% to 95% seen once. Sequencing used naive CD8+ T cells sorted from blood. All receptors come from a man younger than 35 in good health. Each CDR3 is given with its conserved first and last residue. D genes are given only for firm matches.

TRBJ2-1	-	TRBV27	CASSLVTGYNEQFF	TGTGCCAGCAGTTTAGTTACCGGCTACAATGAGCAGTTCTTC
TRBJ2-7	-	TRBV11-2	CASTQDRAYEQYF	TGTGCCAGCACCCAGGACAGAGCCTACGAGCAGTACTTC
TRBJ2-3	-	TRBV4-1	CASSQDDQGLDTQYF	TGCGCCAGCAGCCAAGATGATCAGGGGCTAGATACGCAGTATTTT
TRBJ2-1	TRBD2	TRBV7-9	CASKRRGENNEQFF	TGTGCCAGCAAGAGGCGGGGGGAAAACAATGAGCAGTTCTTC
TRBJ2-7	-	TRBV19	CASSMRARTSYEQYF	TGTGCCAGTAGTATGAGGGCGCGGACCTCCTACGAGCAGTACTTC
TRBJ2-3	-	TRBV27	CASSPNLATQYF	TGTGCCAGCAGTCCCAACCTGGCAACGCAGTATTTT
TRBJ1-4	TRBD1	TRBV19	CASTPKSQGANEKLFF	TGTGCCAGTACCCCAAAATCACAGGGGGCGAATGAAAAACTGTTTTTT
TRBJ2-5	TRBD2	TRBV28	CASRLAGGVETQYF	TGTGCCAGCAGACTAGCGGGGGGTGTGGAGACCCAGTACTTC
TRBJ2-1	-	TRBV27	CASSLPGNEQFF	TGTGCCAGCAGCCTCCCGGGGAATGAGCAGTTCTTC
TRBJ2-6	-	TRBV7-2	CASSLSPIGWGANVLTF	TGTGCCAGCAGCTTATCCCCAATAGGGTGGGGGGCCAACGTCCTGACTTTC
TRBJ2-1	TRBD2	TRBV4-3	CASSQDLGLANNEQFF	TGCGCCAGCAGCCAAGATCTGGGACTAGCGAACAATGAGCAGTTCTTC
TRBJ1-1	-	TRBV30	CAWDLGGNTEAFF	TGTGCCTGGGACCTGGGGGGGAACACTGAAGCTTTCTTT
TRBJ1-2	-	TRBV6-5	CASSYSGNGYTF	TGTGCCAGCAGTTACTCTGGGAATGGCTACACCTTC
TRBJ1-5	-	TRBV6-5	CASSEGMNQPQHF	TGTGCCAGCAGTGAGGGGATGAATCAGCCCCAGCATTTT
TRBJ2-3	TRBD2	TRBV2	CASSTSSGGTDTQYF	TGTGCCAGCAGTACTTCTAGCGGGGGGACAGATACGCAGTATTTT
TRBJ2-2	-	TRBV7-9	CASSYSPGELFF	TGTGCCAGCAGCTACTCTCCCGGGGAGCTGTTTTTT
TRBJ2-1	TRBD2	TRBV27	CASSPLPSGRKVNEQFF	TGTGCCAGCAGTCCCCTCCCTAGCGGGAGGAAGGTCAATGAGCAGTTCTTC
TRBJ2-7	-	TRBV11-2	CASSFQYYEQYF	TGTGCCAGCAGCTTTCAATACTACGAGCAGTACTTC